This T cell receptor beta chain was identified in a study of PD-1 blockade in classical Hodgkin lymphoma. Study in general: The patients were dosed with nivolumab 3 mg/kg, infused intravenously every 2 weeks. Regarding the study as a whole: Patients starting nivolumab less than 1 year after ASCT had lower diversity and were excluded from later analyses. Newly diagnosed patients had diversity similar to the baseline diversity of complete responders.

A word on this clone: Its specificity is not known.

Produced via immunoSEQ multiplex PCR; TCRdb's table is partial and in-frame only. The sample includes around 34,000 clones, 76% of them seen just once. Trimming shortened V by 1 base and J by 0 bases, and 7 bases separated the two germline ends. This CDR3 spans 15 amino acids. Per the germline V gene, CDR1 is SGHRS and CDR2 is YFSETQ. Each patient relapsed following autologous stem cell transplantation, and prior brentuximab vedotin exposure differed. Patients' outcomes at their best amounted to complete response, partial response or progressive disease. This receptor was obtained from a human donor with classical Hodgkin lymphoma. Sequenced material: peripheral blood mononuclear cells (PBMCs), taken before the second cycle of nivolumab. The gene calls are TRBV5-1 and TRBJ2-2; D remains ambiguous. The CDR3 protein is CASSLPPANTGELFF. The CDR3 coding sequence is TGCGCCAGCAGCTTGCCCCCAGCGAACACCGGGGAGCTGTTTTTT.